Below, 2 T cell receptor beta chains from the same sample are listed, as sequenced in a study of cytomegalovirus exposure and HLA in healthy donors. The PCR employed 60 Vbeta primers together with 13 Jbeta primers. Generated by immunoSEQ multiplex PCR, the TCRdb table keeps only in-frame clones and is missing some. The sample has roughly 180,000 clones, roughly 80% seen once. The sample taken for sequencing was PBMCs. Source of these receptors: a woman between 18 and 30 years old in good health and CMV-seronegative.

The V gene is TRBV28, the J gene TRBJ1-5; D ambiguous. Per germline, CDR1 MDHEN and CDR2 SYDVKM. Trimming removed 1 base at V and 5 bases at J, with 12 bases between. The CDR3 runs to 15 residues. The DNA for the CDR3 is TGTGCCAGCAGTTTATCGGGTGTGAACGATCAGCCCCAGCATTTT. Encoded protein: CASSLSGVNDQPQHF.

This rearrangement joins TRBV28 to TRBJ2-2; 9 bases line up with TRBD2. Germline CDR1 and CDR2: MDHEN and SYDVKM. The junction had 6 bases not matched to a gene; V was cut back by 8 bases and J by 5 bases. CDR3 length: 14 amino acids. CDR3 in amino acids: CASHSGSATGELFF. CDR3 sequence (DNA): TGTGCCAGCCATAGCGGGAGCGCTACCGGGGAGCTGTTTTTT.